This TCR beta chain comes out of a study of PD-1 blockade in classical Hodgkin lymphoma. Each and every patient relapsed after autologous stem cell transplantation, and patients got differing brentuximab vedotin exposure. Measured with immunoSEQ multiplex PCR; TCRdb has only the in-frame clones, and not every one. The sample has tens of thousands of clones, about 88% seen once. The CDR3 has 17 residues. Trimming left V 0 bases short and J 0 bases short, with 12 bases between. Per the germline V gene, CDR1 is MGHRA and CDR2 is YSYEKL. The chain links TRBV4-1 to TRBJ1-5, with unresolved D. The receptor comes from a human donor with classical Hodgkin lymphoma. The specimen was peripheral blood mononuclear cells (PBMCs), collected before the second cycle of nivolumab. The CDR3 is CASSQDGGAYSNQPQHF. The CDR3 DNA sequence: TGCGCCAGCAGCCAAGACGGCGGAGCTTATAGCAATCAGCCCCAGCATTTT.